Included here is one T cell receptor beta chain sequence, with context. The data were taken from a study of T cell changes during pregnancy in multiple sclerosis. Produced via immunoSEQ multiplex PCR; TCRdb's table is partial and in-frame only. The table includes more than 50,000 clones, roughly 90% detected once. The CDR3 is made up of 16 amino acids. Per the germline V gene, CDR1 is LGHNA and CDR2 is YSLEER. Between the trimmed V and J ends, which lost 0 bases and 6 bases, there was a span of 12 bases. Sample: peripheral blood, taken before pregnancy. The receptor was isolated from a female donor with multiple sclerosis, enrolled in a pregnancy study. This rearrangement joins TRBV4-3 to TRBJ1-6; D is possibly TRBD1 (5 bases). CDR3 bases: TGCGCCAGCAGCCAAGATGGGGGGAGAAGTAATTCACCCCTCCACTTT. This codes for CASSQDGGRSNSPLHF.